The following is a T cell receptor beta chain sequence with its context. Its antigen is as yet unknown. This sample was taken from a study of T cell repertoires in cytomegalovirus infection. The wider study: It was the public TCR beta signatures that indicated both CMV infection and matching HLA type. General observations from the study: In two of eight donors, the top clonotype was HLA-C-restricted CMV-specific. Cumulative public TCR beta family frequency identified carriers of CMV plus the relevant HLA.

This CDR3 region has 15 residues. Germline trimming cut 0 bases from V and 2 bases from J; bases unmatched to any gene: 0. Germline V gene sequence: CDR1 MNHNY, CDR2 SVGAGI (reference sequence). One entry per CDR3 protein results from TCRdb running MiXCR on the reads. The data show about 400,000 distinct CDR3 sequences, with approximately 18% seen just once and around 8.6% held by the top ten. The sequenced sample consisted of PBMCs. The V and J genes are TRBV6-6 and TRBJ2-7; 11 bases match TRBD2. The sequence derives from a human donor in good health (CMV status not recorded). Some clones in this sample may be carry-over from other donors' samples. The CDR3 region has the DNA TGTGCCAGCAGTTACTCGGGACTAGCGGCCTACGAGCAGTACTTC. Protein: CASSYSGLAAYEQYF.